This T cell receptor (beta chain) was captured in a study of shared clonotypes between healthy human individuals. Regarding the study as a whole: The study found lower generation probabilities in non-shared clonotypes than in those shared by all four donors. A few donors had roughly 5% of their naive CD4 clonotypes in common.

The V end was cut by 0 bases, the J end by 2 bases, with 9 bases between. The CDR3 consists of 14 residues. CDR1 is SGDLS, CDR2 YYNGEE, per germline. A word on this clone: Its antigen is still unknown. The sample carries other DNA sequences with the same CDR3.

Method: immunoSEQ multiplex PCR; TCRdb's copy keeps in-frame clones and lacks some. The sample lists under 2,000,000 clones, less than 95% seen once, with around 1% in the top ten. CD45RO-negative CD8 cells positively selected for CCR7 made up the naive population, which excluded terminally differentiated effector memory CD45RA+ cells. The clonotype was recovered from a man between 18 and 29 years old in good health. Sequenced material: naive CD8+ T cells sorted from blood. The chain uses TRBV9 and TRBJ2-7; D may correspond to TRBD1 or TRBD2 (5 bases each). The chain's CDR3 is CASSVGDGTYEQYF. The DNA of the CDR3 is TGTGCCAGCAGCGTAGGGGACGGTACCTACGAGCAGTACTTC.